This is a list of T cell receptor beta chains from one sample in a study of blood T cell repertoires in COVID-19. TCRdb's table, derived via immunoSEQ multiplex PCR, lists solely in-frame clones and lacks some. The sample lists 170,000 or so clones; approximately 88% were seen once. The sequencing input was peripheral blood. Receptor source: a woman aged 55-70 years with acute or convalescent COVID-19. The CDR3 runs from the conserved cysteine through the conserved F or W. A D gene is named only where the DNA matches it firmly. Clone size is shown for a subset of rows, as once, few, many or a class of expanded clone.

v_gene	j_gene	abundance	d_gene	CDR3nt	CDR3aa
TRBV27	TRBJ2-5	-	TRBD1	TGTGCCAGCAGTACGCTGACAGGGCCGTACCAAGAGACCCAGTACTTC	CASSTLTGPYQETQYF
TRBV19	TRBJ2-7	-	TRBD1	TGTGCCAGTAGTGGCCGGGACAGGGGCTACGAGCAGTACTTC	CASSGRDRGYEQYF
TRBV28	TRBJ1-6	-	-	TGTGCCAGCAGCCCGGGGGGGAATAATTCACCCCTCCACTTT	CASSPGGNNSPLHF
TRBV6-2/TRBV6-3	TRBJ2-5	-	TRBD2	TGTGCCAGCACCCCCGGGACTATGGTCTCATTTGGGGAGACCCAGTACTTC	CASTPGTMVSFGETQYF
TRBV27	TRBJ2-5	-	-	TGTGCCAGCAGTCTAATCCCGGGTCAAGAGACCCAGTACTTC	CASSLIPGQETQYF
TRBV28	TRBJ2-7	once	TRBD1	TGTGCCAGCAGACGAGAGGGGGCCCAATACGAGCAGTACTTC	CASRREGAQYEQYF
TRBV7-6	TRBJ2-7	once	-	TGTGCCAGCAGCTTAGGGCAGGTTGCCTCCTACGAGCAGTACTTC	CASSLGQVASYEQYF
TRBV9	TRBJ1-3	once	-	TGTGCCAGCAGCGTAGGAGACAACCCCTGGGGAGGGTACCCAAGACGAAACACCATATATTTT	CASSVGDNPWGGYPRRNTIYF
TRBV7-2	TRBJ1-4	-	-	TGTGCCAGCAGCTTAGGATGGGGGGTCAGGGAAAAACTGTTTTTT	CASSLGWGVREKLFF
TRBV15	TRBJ1-4	-	-	TGTGCCACCAGCAGGAACAGTGCTAATGAAAAACTGTTTTTT	CATSRNSANEKLFF
TRBV27	TRBJ1-5	-	TRBD1	TGTGCCAGCAGTTTAGGACAGGGGAATCAGCCCCAGCATTTT	CASSLGQGNQPQHF
TRBV3-1/TRBV3-2	TRBJ2-5	-	-	TGTGCCAGCAGCCAAGCAGGGGTTGGGGGCCGGGGCCAAGAGACCCAGTACTTC	CASSQAGVGGRGQETQYF
TRBV9	TRBJ1-1	-	-	TGTGCCAGCAGCGTAAATCAGATCATGAACACTGAAGCTTTCTTT	CASSVNQIMNTEAFF
TRBV7-9	TRBJ2-5	once	TRBD1	TGTGCCAGCAGCTACCCGACAGGGTGGCAAGAGACCCAGTACTTC	CASSYPTGWQETQYF
TRBV3-1/TRBV3-2	TRBJ2-5	once	-	TGTGCCAGCAGCCAGCCTGCCGACAGGATCGAGACCCAGTACTTC	CASSQPADRIETQYF
TRBV9	TRBJ1-1	-	TRBD1	TGTGCCAGCAGCGCGGACAGGGGGCAAAGGAGCACTGAAGCTTTCTTT	CASSADRGQRSTEAFF
TRBV9	TRBJ2-7	once	-	TGTGCCAGCAGCGTAGTGGCAGGGGGGTACGAGCAGTACTTC	CASSVVAGGYEQYF
TRBV7-2	TRBJ2-7	-	TRBD1	TGTGCCAGCACTCCGGGACAGACGTCCTACGAGCAGTACTTC	CASTPGQTSYEQYF
TRBV5-1	TRBJ1-1	-	-	TGCGCCAGCAGCGTCGGACAGCTCCCGAACACTGAAGCTTTCTTT	CASSVGQLPNTEAFF
TRBV9	TRBJ1-2	-	-	TGTGCCAGCAGCGTAGCTCCCGGGTCCACGTCTGGCTACACCTTC	CASSVAPGSTSGYTF
TRBV11-3	TRBJ2-5	few	TRBD2	TGTGCCAGCAGCCCAAATAAACCTAGCGGGGGGATCCAAGAGACCCAGTACTTC	CASSPNKPSGGIQETQYF
TRBV7-9	TRBJ2-7	-	TRBD1	TGTGCCAGCAGCCTCCGGGACAGTGGAAACGAGCAGTACTTC	CASSLRDSGNEQYF
TRBV7-2	TRBJ2-7	-	-	TGTGCCAGCAGCATAGGCGGGACCTCCTACGAGCAGTACTTC	CASSIGGTSYEQYF
TRBV27	TRBJ1-1	-	-	TGTGCCAGCAGTTCAGGGGTAAACACTGAAGCTTTCTTT	CASSSGVNTEAFF
TRBV28	TRBJ1-1	-	-	TGTGCCACCCTATCGGGGATCACTGAAGCTTTCTTT	CATLSGITEAFF